One and the same sample provided the 9 T cell receptor beta chains below, sequenced in a study of blood T cell repertoires in COVID-19. Only in-frame clones appear in the TCRdb table, and some are missing; sequencing was by immunoSEQ multiplex PCR. The data show 32,000 or so clones, around nine tenths seen once. Input material: peripheral blood. The source of these receptors is a man aged 65-85 years with acute or convalescent COVID-19.

The V gene is TRBV2, the J gene TRBJ1-4; D is undetermined. There are 10 residues in the CDR3. From germline, CDR1 is SNHLY and CDR2 FYNNEI. The V end was cut by 6 bases, the J end by 8 bases, with 4 bases between. The CDR3 region is CASRSEKLFF. DNA of the CDR3: TGTGCCAGCAGGTCGGAAAAACTGTTTTTT.

This clone occurred a few times. The chain joins TRBV6-2 or TRBV6-3 to TRBJ2-7; maybe TRBD1 (6 bases). V dropped 7 bases and J dropped 0 bases, with 13 bases sitting between them. The CDR3 is made up of 14 amino acids. Germline CDR1 is MNHEY and CDR2 is SVGEGT. CDR3 nucleotide sequence: TGTGCCAGCATCCCTACAGGGTACTCCTACGAGCAGTACTTC. Its translation: CASIPTGYSYEQYF.

This chain uses TRBV7-7 with TRBJ2-3, with 7 positions matching TRBD2. V was pared by 3 bases and J by 4 bases, with 7 bases of the junction left unmatched. The germline gives CDR1 SSHAT, CDR2 FNYEAQ (reference sequence). The CDR3 runs to 15 residues. The CDR3 bases are TGTGCCAGCAGCTTTGGGGATGGGGGGGCAGATACGCAGTATTTT. It is translated as CASSFGDGGADTQYF.

The gene calls are TRBV15 and TRBJ2-7; D might be TRBD1 (6 bases). Germline loops: CDR1 LNHNV, CDR2 YYDKDF (reference sequence). V lost 1 base to trimming and J lost 1 base, with 11 bases between them. This CDR3 has 15 amino acids. The CDR3 DNA reads TGTGCCACCAGCAGAGTTGCAGGGGCATCCTACGAGCAGTACTTC. Protein: CATSRVAGASYEQYF.

This clone has only one observation. The rearrangement uses TRBV4-1 and TRBJ1-1; 8 bases agree with TRBD1. CDR1 is MGHRA, CDR2 YSYEKL, per germline. V shed 2 bases, J shed 6 bases, and the junction held 20 bases outside the gene matches. This CDR3 is 19 amino acids long. The CDR3 nucleotides read TGCGCCAGCAGCCAAAACCCGGGACAGGTTTTCGGGATGAGCGCTGAAGCTTTCTTT. The encoded protein is CASSQNPGQVFGMSAEAFF.

This clone has just a few counts. This chain links TRBV6-2 or TRBV6-3 with TRBJ2-1; perhaps TRBD2 as D (7 bases). Germline V gene lookup returns CDR1 MNHEY and CDR2 SVGEGT. V shed 5 bases and J shed 9 bases, with 17 bases lying between them. The CDR3 contains 14 residues. The CDR3 loop is CASSERGGLGEQFF. The CDR3 bases are TGTGCCAGCAGTGAGAGGGGGGGGCTAGGTGAGCAGTTCTTC.

The chain couples TRBV6-2 or TRBV6-3 to TRBJ2-2, with D possibly TRBD1 on 5 matching bases. Trimming took off 5 bases at V and 1 base at J, with 11 bases between the two ends. Germline CDR1 reads MNHEY; CDR2 reads SVGEGT. This CDR3 has 15 amino acids. The CDR3 DNA reads TGTGCCAGCAGTCTACAGGCGTGGAACACCGGGGAGCTGTTTTTT. It translates to CASSLQAWNTGELFF.

The rearrangement uses TRBV6-5 and TRBJ2-7, with 8 bases fitting TRBD1. CDR3 length: 13 residues. CDR1 MNHEY and CDR2 SVGAGI come from the germline V gene. Trimming at V came to 10 bases and at J to 4 bases, leaving 9 bases not matched to a gene. The CDR3 DNA reads as TGTGCCATCGCGGGACAGGAGCGTTACGAGCAGTACTTC. Protein sequence: CAIAGQERYEQYF.

The V and J genes are TRBV5-3 and TRBJ2-1; TRBD2 might be the D (6 bases). TRBV5-3 is filed as an ORF, its function uncertain. This CDR3 comprises 18 residues. Trimming shortened V by 0 bases and J by 5 bases, and 21 bases separated the two germline ends. CDR3 DNA: TGTGCCAGAAGCTTGGAGGGACGGGGGTGCCCTGGGGACAATGAGCAGTTCTTC. It encodes CARSLEGRGCPGDNEQFF.